The rows below give T cell receptor beta chains drawn from one sample of a study of molecular identifiers for immune sequencing clone quantification. TCRdb called the PCR reads again in MiXCR, with one record for every CDR3 protein. The table has tens of thousands of distinct CDR3 sequences, approximately 25% seen once. Input material: naive CD8+ T cells from blood, with Jurkat cell RNA spiked in. These TCRs come from a human donor in good health. Some libraries in this study had Jurkat cell RNA spiked in. CDR3s include the opening cysteine and the closing phenylalanine or tryptophan. Fields, in order: CDR3 length, J gene, clone size, V gene, D gene, CDR3 protein, CDR3 DNA. D genes are given only for firm matches. Rows may omit the clone size; those that give it use once, few, many or a size class.

>14|TRBJ2-7|many|TRBV5-6|TRBD1
CASSSGQGAHEQYF
TGTGCCAGCAGTTCCGGACAGGGGGCCCACGAGCAGTACTTC
>17|TRBJ2-3|many|TRBV7-9|TRBD1
CASSFLAEDRVIDTQYF
TGTGCCAGCAGCTTTTTGGCGGAGGACAGGGTGATAGATACGCAGTATTTT
>14|TRBJ1-5|many|TRBV19|NA
CASSIGGSNQPQHF
TGTGCCAGTAGTATAGGAGGTAGCAATCAGCCCCAGCATTTT
>15|TRBJ2-1|many|TRBV19|NA
CASSISGVPYNEQFF
TGTGCCAGTAGTATTTCGGGAGTCCCCTACAATGAGCAGTTCTTC
>15|TRBJ2-2|many|TRBV29-1|TRBD2
CSVEGGSYPSGELFF
TGCAGCGTCGAGGGCGGGAGTTATCCTTCCGGGGAGCTGTTTTTT
>16|TRBJ2-3|few|TRBV6-6|TRBD1
CASSFPGTGLIDTQYF
TGTGCCAGCAGCTTCCCCGGGACAGGGCTAATAGATACGCAGTATTTT
>16|TRBJ1-5|many|TRBV6-1|TRBD1
CASSEYRDSHNQPQHF
TGTGCCAGCAGTGAATATCGGGACAGCCACAATCAGCCCCAGCATTTT
>13|TRBJ2-7|few|TRBV28|NA
CALGKAGSNEQYF
TGTGCCCTAGGCAAGGCAGGGAGTAACGAGCAGTACTTC
>20|TRBJ2-1|NA|TRBV11-2|TRBD2
CASSDPTSGRLSVRYNEQFF
TGTGCCAGCAGCGACCCGACTAGCGGGCGTCTCTCCGTGCGCTACAATGAGCAGTTCTTC
>11|TRBJ1-1|many|TRBV29-1|NA
CSVELNTEAFF
TGCAGCGTTGAGTTGAACACTGAAGCTTTCTTT
>14|TRBJ2-7|medium-sized|TRBV7-2|NA
CASSLDASGLEQYF
TGTGCCAGCAGCTTAGACGCGTCAGGGCTCGAGCAGTACTTC
>13|TRBJ1-1|NA|TRBV19|NA
CASSYGGNTEAFF
TGTGCCAGTAGTTACGGGGGAAACACTGAAGCTTTCTTT
>13|TRBJ2-7|many|TRBV4-1|TRBD2
CASSQDLGGKQYF
TGCGCCAGCAGCCAAGATCTGGGAGGGAAGCAGTACTTC
>16|TRBJ2-7|NA|TRBV3-1|NA
CASSQEVGMSSYEQYF
TGTGCCAGCAGCCAAGAGGTAGGGATGTCCTCCTACGAGCAGTACTTC
>12|TRBJ1-5|many|TRBV6-2/TRBV6-3|NA
CASTGHNQPQHF
TGTGCCAGCACCGGACACAATCAGCCCCAGCATTTT
>14|TRBJ1-2|NA|TRBV10-3|TRBD1
CAISETSGGDGYTF
TGTGCCATCAGTGAAACCTCAGGGGGCGATGGCTACACCTTC
>13|TRBJ2-3|many|TRBV12-3/TRBV12-4|NA
CASSLPPLDTQYF
TGTGCCAGCAGTTTACCGCCTTTAGATACGCAGTATTTT
>13|TRBJ1-1|many|TRBV5-1|TRBD1
CASSFRDSTEAFF
TGCGCCAGCAGCTTCAGGGACAGCACTGAAGCTTTCTTT
>12|TRBJ2-2|many|TRBV30|NA
CAWTLSRGELFF
TGTGCCTGGACCCTATCACGCGGGGAGCTGTTTTTT
>18|TRBJ2-2|few|TRBV4-1|TRBD1
CASSQVLGQGAYGGELFF
TGCGCCAGCAGCCAAGTATTGGGACAGGGGGCTTACGGCGGGGAGCTGTTTTTT
>14|TRBJ1-1|NA|TRBV11-2|NA
CASLGLKGGTEAFF
TGTGCCAGCTTAGGTCTGAAGGGAGGCACTGAAGCTTTCTTT
>15|TRBJ2-7|many|TRBV6-6|NA
CASSYYDLRTGEQYF
TGTGCCAGCAGTTACTATGACCTACGTACGGGTGAGCAGTACTTC
>15|TRBJ2-7|NA|TRBV19|TRBD2
CASSMVAGAFYEQYF
TGTGCCAGTAGTATGGTAGCGGGAGCTTTCTACGAGCAGTACTTC
>13|TRBJ2-6|many|TRBV2|NA
CARQGSGANVLTF
TGTGCCAGACAGGGCTCTGGGGCCAACGTCCTGACTTTC
>16|TRBJ1-1|many|TRBV4-1|TRBD1
CASSQGQGVGDTEAFF
TGCGCCAGCAGCCAGGGACAGGGGGTAGGGGACACTGAAGCTTTCTTT
>16|TRBJ2-6|many|TRBV6-5|NA
CASSHMGEPGANVLTF
TGTGCCAGCAGCCACATGGGTGAGCCTGGGGCCAACGTCCTGACTTTC
>17|TRBJ2-1|many|TRBV9|NA
CASSPTLPGTSRDEQFF
TGTGCCAGCAGCCCCACCCTGCCCGGGACTTCAAGGGATGAGCAGTTCTTC
>13|TRBJ2-7|few|TRBV19|NA
CASSPTLTYEQYF
TGTGCCAGTAGTCCGACCCTCACCTACGAGCAGTACTTC
>15|TRBJ2-1|many|TRBV28|TRBD2
CASSHSAGVVGEQFF
TGTGCCAGCAGTCACTCAGCGGGAGTAGTCGGTGAGCAGTTCTTC
>13|TRBJ2-7|few|TRBV12-5|NA
CASGQGLSYEQYF
TGTGCTAGTGGTCAAGGACTGTCCTACGAGCAGTACTTC
>15|TRBJ2-3|many|TRBV12-3/TRBV12-4|NA
CASSLLKYTTDTQYF
TGTGCCAGCAGTCTTCTCAAATATACCACAGATACGCAGTATTTT
>17|TRBJ2-1|many|TRBV15|NA
CATSREDKVGLDNEQFF
TGTGCCACCAGCAGAGAGGATAAAGTGGGGTTGGACAATGAGCAGTTCTTC
>12|TRBJ1-1|many|TRBV29-1|NA
CSSVRTNTEAFF
TGCAGCTCCGTGAGGACAAACACTGAAGCTTTCTTT
>13|TRBJ2-7|few|TRBV4-1|NA
CASSQVPGDSQYF
TGCGCCAGCAGCCAAGTTCCGGGGGACAGCCAGTACTTC
>11|TRBJ1-1|NA|TRBV10-3|NA
CAISEGTEAFF
TGTGCCATCAGTGAGGGGACTGAAGCTTTCTTT
>17|TRBJ2-3|many|TRBV29-1|NA
CSVEIEWGLTSTDTQYF
TGCAGCGTTGAGATTGAGTGGGGCCTCACTAGCACAGATACGCAGTATTTT
>15|TRBJ2-7|NA|TRBV2|TRBD2
CASRELAGGTYEQYF
TGTGCCAGCAGGGAACTAGCGGGGGGTACCTACGAGCAGTACTTC
>16|TRBJ2-7|many|TRBV19|NA
CASSISSDGSIYEQYF
TGTGCCAGTAGTATTTCGTCGGACGGTTCCATCTACGAGCAGTACTTC
>14|TRBJ2-7|NA|TRBV27|NA
CASSLGASSYEQYF
TGTGCCAGCAGTTTAGGGGCTTCCTCCTACGAGCAGTACTTC
>13|TRBJ2-3|many|TRBV4-1|NA
CASSPRSSHTQYF
TGCGCCAGCAGCCCACGGTCGTCGCATACGCAGTATTTT
>14|TRBJ1-1|few|TRBV7-9|TRBD1
CASSGTGANTEAFF
TGTGCCAGCAGCGGTACAGGGGCGAACACTGAAGCTTTCTTT
>17|TRBJ2-2|NA|TRBV5-6|NA
CASNLRATVPNTGELFF
TGTGCCAGCAACTTGAGGGCCACTGTACCGAACACCGGGGAGCTGTTTTTT
>14|TRBJ2-3|many|TRBV29-1|NA
CSVGTELLTDTQYF
TGCAGCGTCGGAACGGAGCTTCTCACAGATACGCAGTATTTT
>13|TRBJ2-5|few|TRBV12-3/TRBV12-4|NA
CATSYTFQETQYF
TGTGCCACCTCTTATACATTCCAAGAGACCCAGTACTTC
>16|TRBJ2-3|NA|TRBV7-6|TRBD2
CASRPTSGGHTDTQYF
TGTGCCAGCAGACCAACTAGCGGGGGTCACACGGATACGCAGTATTTT
>16|TRBJ2-3|few|TRBV28|NA
CASSRTPRRFTDTQYF
TGTGCCAGCAGCAGGACTCCTAGACGCTTCACAGATACGCAGTATTTT
>10|TRBJ1-4|many|TRBV29-1|NA
CSVVDEKLFF
TGCAGCGTGGTTGATGAAAAACTGTTTTTT
>11|TRBJ1-1|few|TRBV29-1|NA
CSVGANTEAFF
TGCAGCGTTGGGGCCAACACTGAAGCTTTCTTT
>17|TRBJ2-5|NA|TRBV6-5|TRBD2
CASSYTTSGRRQETQYF
TGTGCCAGCAGTTACACAACTAGCGGGAGGCGTCAAGAGACCCAGTACTTC
>13|TRBJ1-1|many|TRBV6-2/TRBV6-3|NA
CASSPSLNTEAFF
TGTGCCAGCAGCCCAAGCTTGAACACTGAAGCTTTCTTT